This TCR beta chain was sequenced in a study of human T cells and chemical hapten exposure. Across the study: Yields of TCR per sample differed, chiefly owing to small differences in pooled library volume.

TCRdb fed the RACE reads into MiXCR, producing one record per CDR3 protein. The sample includes some 350,000 distinct CDR3 sequences, around 7% seen only once; the top ten take 8% to 9%. About this clonotype itself: Its antigen is still unknown.

Time point described: patch test 1, 2 weeks after DPC sensitization. The treatment denotes: therapeutic diphenylcyclopropenone sensitization with weekly scalp DPC. V shed 0 bases and J 13 bases; nucleotides not matched to a gene: 19. The CDR3 length is 16 residues. Per the germline V gene, CDR1 is SGHDT and CDR2 is YYEEEE. Findings and limits, study-wide: With DPC sensitization, TCRs exceeding 1 in 1000 frequency showed no change.

Source: whole blood, taken in connection with sensitization to the hapten diphenylcyclopropenone (DPC). This sequence was found in a woman aged 18 to 35 with alopecia areata. Some clones in this sample may be carry-over from other donors' samples. The chain has TRBV5-6 and TRBJ2-7, with 7 bases matching TRBD1. As DNA, the CDR3 is TGTGCCAGCAGCTTGGAACGAGGGGAAGGGGACAGAAGAGTTTACTTC. Protein: CASSLERGEGDRRVYF.